Listed below are T cell receptor beta chains from one sample, sequenced in a study of breast tumors, draining lymph nodes, adjacent tissues. TCRdb re-called the multiplex PCR reads through MiXCR, storing one row per CDR3 protein. The sample shows fewer than 300,000 distinct CDR3 sequences, about a third of them seen only once. The specimen was axillary lymph node tissue. These receptor sequences come from a female donor with breast cancer. Some clones in this sample may be carry-over from other donors' samples. CDR3s include the opening cysteine and the closing phenylalanine or tryptophan. Each record gives: CDR3 protein, CDR3 DNA, V gene, D gene, J gene, clone size, CDR3 length. D genes are given only for firm matches. Where a row states a size, it is once, few, many or the class of an expanded clone; other rows omit it.

CDR3: CASSFSSPAYEQYF
DNA: TGTGCCAGCAGTTTCAGCAGCCCTGCCTACGAGCAGTACTTC
V: TRBV12-3/TRBV12-4
D: NA
J: TRBJ2-7
size: many
length: 14

CDR3: CASSGRADYGYTF
DNA: TGTGCCAGCAGTGGGAGGGCAGACTATGGCTACACCTTC
V: TRBV5-6
D: NA
J: TRBJ1-2
size: once
length: 13

CDR3: CASSTGLAGEQFF
DNA: TGCGCCAGCAGCACGGGACTAGCGGGCGAGCAGTTCTTC
V: TRBV5-1
D: TRBD2
J: TRBJ2-1
size: many
length: 13

CDR3: CASRRETGELFF
DNA: TGTGCCAGCAGAAGGGAGACCGGGGAGCTGTTTTTT
V: TRBV12-3/TRBV12-4
D: NA
J: TRBJ2-2
size: many
length: 12

CDR3: CATSRDRVNSPLHF
DNA: TGTGCCACCAGCAGAGATCGGGTTAATTCACCCCTCCACTTT
V: TRBV15
D: NA
J: TRBJ1-6
size: many
length: 14

CDR3: CASSVALDRNYEQYF
DNA: TGTGCCAGCAGCGTAGCTTTGGACAGAAACTACGAGCAGTACTTC
V: TRBV9
D: NA
J: TRBJ2-7
size: many
length: 15

CDR3: CATSRETAFSGNTIYF
DNA: TGTGCCACCAGCAGAGAGACAGCGTTCTCTGGAAACACCATATATTTT
V: TRBV15
D: NA
J: TRBJ1-3
size: many
length: 16

CDR3: CAWAAAGTSYNEQFF
DNA: TGTGCCTGGGCCGCGGCGGGAACGTCCTACAATGAGCAGTTCTTC
V: TRBV30
D: NA
J: TRBJ2-1
size: many
length: 15

CDR3: CATSRGGGSSNQPQHF
DNA: TGTGCCACCAGCAGAGGTGGGGGAAGCAGCAATCAGCCCCAGCATTTT
V: TRBV15
D: NA
J: TRBJ1-5
size: many
length: 16

CDR3: CSVWDRGGDGYTF
DNA: TGCAGCGTGTGGGACAGGGGTGGGGATGGCTACACCTTC
V: TRBV29-1
D: TRBD1
J: TRBJ1-2
size: many
length: 13

CDR3: CASSSDRRINQPQHF
DNA: TGTGCCAGCAGTTCCGATAGACGGATCAATCAGCCCCAGCATTTT
V: TRBV6-6
D: NA
J: TRBJ1-5
size: many
length: 15

CDR3: CASSVGSSREQYF
DNA: TGTGCCAGCAGCGTAGGGTCCTCACGGGAGCAGTACTTC
V: TRBV9
D: NA
J: TRBJ2-7
size: many
length: 13

CDR3: CSAGEVVYGYTF
DNA: TGCAGTGCTGGAGAGGTAGTTTATGGCTACACCTTC
V: TRBV20-1
D: NA
J: TRBJ1-2
size: NA
length: 12

CDR3: CASSPPGQGNDIQYF
DNA: TGTGCCAGCAGTCCTCCGGGACAGGGGAATGACATTCAGTACTTC
V: TRBV6-6
D: TRBD1
J: TRBJ2-4
size: few
length: 15

CDR3: CASSHNTNTGELFF
DNA: TGTGCCAGCAGCCACAACACGAACACCGGGGAGCTGTTTTTT
V: TRBV3-1
D: NA
J: TRBJ2-2
size: NA
length: 14

CDR3: CASSPPAVGNTIYF
DNA: TGTGCCAGTAGTCCCCCGGCCGTTGGAAACACCATATATTTT
V: TRBV19
D: NA
J: TRBJ1-3
size: many
length: 14